The rows below give T cell receptor beta chains drawn from one sample of a study of shared clonotypes between healthy human individuals. Here immunoSEQ multiplex PCR was the method, and the copy in TCRdb shows in-frame clones only, minus some. The sample has about 680,000 clones, 92% seen once. Input material: naive CD8+ T cells sorted from blood. Every receptor here comes from a man aged 25 to 40 in good health. Each CDR3 is given with its conserved first and last residue. Each record gives: D gene, J gene, clone size, V gene, CDR3 protein, CDR3 DNA. The D gene is left open where the match is weak. Size values are once, few and many counts, or a class for expanded clones, and some rows have none.

TRBD1 | TRBJ2-7 | - | TRBV7-6 | CASSSGQGIHEQYF | TGTGCCAGCAGCTCGGGACAGGGAATCCACGAGCAGTACTTC
- | TRBJ2-5 | - | TRBV10-1 | CASSEQVGETQYF | TGCGCCAGCAGTGAGCAGGTCGGAGAGACCCAGTACTTC
- | TRBJ2-7 | - | TRBV7-9 | CASSHSNRDEQYF | TGTGCCAGCAGCCATTCGAACAGGGACGAGCAGTACTTC
- | TRBJ1-5 | - | TRBV6-4 | CASSDSPPAENQPQHF | TGTGCCAGCAGTGACTCCCCCCCGGCTGAGAATCAGCCCCAGCATTTT
- | TRBJ2-1 | - | TRBV7-8 | CASLMARVYDLHNEQFF | TGTGCCAGCCTGATGGCCCGGGTTTATGACCTGCACAATGAGCAGTTCTTC
TRBD2 | TRBJ2-7 | - | TRBV25-1 | CASLFRTSGPSHEQYF | TGTGCCAGCTTATTCCGGACTAGCGGCCCAAGTCACGAGCAGTACTTC
- | TRBJ1-5 | - | TRBV6-1 | CASTEGHGGQPQHF | TGTGCCAGCACCGAGGGTCATGGCGGTCAGCCCCAGCATTTT
TRBD2 | TRBJ2-1 | - | TRBV2 | CASRGGTSTYNEQFF | TGTGCCAGCAGGGGTGGGACTAGTACTTACAATGAGCAGTTCTTC
- | TRBJ2-1 | - | TRBV27 | CASSLSLLAALSYNEQFF | TGTGCCAGCAGTTTATCGCTACTAGCCGCCTTGTCCTACAATGAGCAGTTCTTC
- | TRBJ2-7 | once | TRBV7-3 | CASSSSDRYEQYF | TGTGCCAGCAGCTCCTCGGACCGATACGAGCAGTACTTC
- | TRBJ1-1 | - | TRBV5-1 | CASSLEGYMNTEAFF | TGCGCCAGCAGCTTGGAGGGCTACATGAACACTGAAGCTTTCTTT
TRBD2 | TRBJ2-1 | - | TRBV27 | CASSLLPPGLADEQFF | TGTGCCAGCAGTTTACTCCCCCCGGGACTAGCAGATGAGCAGTTCTTC
- | TRBJ1-3 | - | TRBV28 | CASSLEADFSGNTIYF | TGTGCCAGCAGTTTGGAGGCAGACTTCTCTGGAAACACCATATATTTT
- | TRBJ2-3 | - | TRBV9 | CASSVHGSRDTQYF | TGTGCCAGCAGCGTACACGGGAGTAGAGATACGCAGTATTTT
TRBD2 | TRBJ2-7 | - | TRBV27 | CASSFSAGEGYEQYF | TGTGCCAGCAGTTTCTCGGCGGGAGAGGGCTACGAGCAGTACTTC
- | TRBJ1-1 | few | TRBV27 | CASQGNENTEAFF | TGTGCCAGCCAGGGGAACGAGAACACTGAAGCTTTCTTT
- | TRBJ1-4 | - | TRBV6-5 | CASSPVNGEKLFF | TGTGCCAGCAGCCCCGTGAACGGCGAAAAACTGTTTTTT
- | TRBJ2-3 | - | TRBV7-6 | CASSRGGSTDTQYF | TGTGCCAGCAGCCGAGGGGGTAGCACAGATACGCAGTATTTT
- | TRBJ2-7 | - | TRBV10-1 | CASGSGRREQYF | TGCGCCAGCGGTTCAGGGAGGCGCGAGCAGTACTTC
TRBD1 | TRBJ1-2 | - | TRBV28 | CASNRGHGYTF | TGTGCCAGCAACAGGGGGCATGGCTACACCTTC
- | TRBJ1-1 | - | TRBV4-1 | CASSFPGGASEAFF | TGCGCCAGCAGCTTCCCAGGCGGCGCATCTGAAGCTTTCTTT
- | TRBJ1-2 | - | TRBV5-1 | CASRGEWGEIGYTF | TGCGCCAGCAGGGGGGAGTGGGGAGAGATCGGCTACACCTTC
TRBD2 | TRBJ2-7 | - | TRBV27 | CASRRGGVGYEQYF | TGTGCCAGCAGGAGGGGAGGGGTGGGCTACGAGCAGTACTTC
TRBD2 | TRBJ2-7 | - | TRBV10-3 | CAISEGGSGRYEQYF | TGTGCCATCAGTGAAGGGGGTAGCGGGAGATACGAGCAGTACTTC
TRBD2 | TRBJ2-5 | - | TRBV29-1 | CSVEWASGRGETQYF | TGCAGCGTTGAATGGGCTAGCGGGAGAGGAGAGACCCAGTACTTC
- | TRBJ1-2 | once | TRBV7-2 | CASSLSNRADGYTF | TGTGCCAGCAGCTTAAGCAACAGGGCGGATGGCTACACCTTC
- | TRBJ1-3 | - | TRBV6-1 | CASSEFPATDSGNTIYF | TGTGCCAGCAGTGAATTCCCCGCGACGGACTCTGGAAACACCATATATTTT
TRBD1 | TRBJ2-7 | - | TRBV15 | CATSSRDRVYEQYF | TGTGCCACCAGCAGCCGGGACAGGGTTTACGAGCAGTACTTC
- | TRBJ1-2 | - | TRBV30 | CAWRGPGRLYGYTF | TGTGCCTGGAGGGGACCGGGCAGGCTATACGGCTACACCTTC
- | TRBJ2-1 | - | TRBV29-1 | CSVLPNGDEQFF | TGCAGCGTTCTCCCCAATGGCGATGAGCAGTTCTTC
TRBD2 | TRBJ2-1 | - | TRBV4-1 | CASSQGGTSGSRYEQFF | TGCGCCAGCAGCCAAGGAGGGACTAGCGGGAGTAGGTATGAGCAGTTCTTC
- | TRBJ2-5 | - | TRBV9 | CASSVRLGGGETQYF | TGTGCCAGCAGCGTCCGTCTAGGGGGAGGAGAGACCCAGTACTTC
- | TRBJ2-1 | - | TRBV19 | CASSSAKSLFTRRDEQFF | TGTGCCAGTAGTTCCGCAAAGTCGTTGTTTACTCGCCGGGATGAGCAGTTCTTC
TRBD2 | TRBJ2-7 | - | TRBV27 | CASSPLAGVVYEQYF | TGTGCCAGCAGTCCCCTCGCGGGAGTCGTCTACGAGCAGTACTTC
- | TRBJ1-1 | - | TRBV27 | CASRPTDGLTEAFF | TGTGCCAGCAGGCCAACGGACGGCCTCACTGAAGCTTTCTTT
TRBD2 | TRBJ2-5 | - | TRBV4-1 | CASSQVSGNYQETQYF | TGCGCCAGCAGCCAAGTAAGCGGGAACTACCAAGAGACCCAGTACTTC
- | TRBJ1-4 | once | TRBV7-9 | CASSPVGGYEKLFF | TGTGCCAGCAGCCCCGTCGGGGGGTATGAAAAACTGTTTTTT
TRBD2 | TRBJ2-5 | - | TRBV10-3 | CAISRLASSQETQYF | TGTGCCATCAGTCGACTAGCTTCTTCCCAAGAGACCCAGTACTTC